A selection of T cell receptor beta chains follows, all from one sample in a study of lymphopenia after photon versus proton radiotherapy. Some clones are missing from TCRdb's copy, which holds only in-frame ones; the method was immunoSEQ multiplex PCR. Of around 160,000 clones listed, more than 85% are singletons. The source material was peripheral blood, sampled from a patient treated with photon-based radiotherapy. The receptors derive from a man aged 45-65 years with gastric cancer. Each CDR3 is given with its conserved first and last residue. Each record gives: V gene, D gene, CDR3 length, J gene, clone size, CDR3 DNA, CDR3 protein. A D gene is named only where the DNA matches it firmly. Clone size appears in some rows only: once, few, many, or a class for an expanded clone.

V: TRBV19; D: -; length: 13; J: TRBJ1-2; size: few; DNA: TGTGCCAGTAGTATCTCCAGAGTTCATGGCTACACCTTC; CDR3: CASSISRVHGYTF
V: TRBV7-2; D: TRBD2; length: 15; J: TRBJ2-7; size: -; DNA: TGTGCCAGCAGCTTAGGGGGAGCGGGGGCCTACGAGCAGTACTTC; CDR3: CASSLGGAGAYEQYF
V: TRBV10-1; D: TRBD1; length: 14; J: TRBJ1-5; size: few; DNA: TGCGCCAGCAGCTCCGGACAGGTCAATCAGCCCCAGCATTTT; CDR3: CASSSGQVNQPQHF
V: TRBV5-4; D: TRBD2; length: 13; J: TRBJ2-1; size: few; DNA: TGTGCCAGCAGCTTGGCCCGGGAGGATGAGCAGTTCTTC; CDR3: CASSLAREDEQFF
V: TRBV14; D: TRBD1; length: 15; J: TRBJ2-7; size: -; DNA: TGTGCCAGCAGCAAACGCAGGGGGAGCTCCTACGAGCAGTACTTC; CDR3: CASSKRRGSSYEQYF
V: TRBV19; D: TRBD1; length: 17; J: TRBJ2-6; size: -; DNA: TGTGCCAGTAGTATTGGGCAGGGGGCGTCTGGGGCCAACGTCCTGACTTTC; CDR3: CASSIGQGASGANVLTF
V: TRBV5-1; D: TRBD1; length: 15; J: TRBJ1-2; size: -; DNA: TGCGCCAGCAGCTTGGGGACAGACAGGGCAAGGGGCTACACCTTC; CDR3: CASSLGTDRARGYTF
V: TRBV4-1; D: -; length: 14; J: TRBJ2-7; size: -; DNA: TGCGCCAGCAGCCAGCCAGGGGAGGCCTACGAGCAGTACTTC; CDR3: CASSQPGEAYEQYF
V: TRBV6-6; D: -; length: 16; J: TRBJ1-5; size: -; DNA: TGTGCCAGCAGTTATTTCAGCACCCGAAACAATCAGCCCCAGCATTTT; CDR3: CASSYFSTRNNQPQHF
V: TRBV6-1; D: -; length: 13; J: TRBJ1-1; size: -; DNA: TGTGCCAGCAGTGAAACAAGGGACACTGAAGCTTTCTTT; CDR3: CASSETRDTEAFF
V: TRBV5-1; D: TRBD1; length: 17; J: TRBJ1-3; size: -; DNA: TGCGCCAGCAGCTCAACCGGGACAGTAAGCTCTGGAAACACCATATATTTT; CDR3: CASSSTGTVSSGNTIYF
V: TRBV2; D: -; length: 14; J: TRBJ1-5; size: once; DNA: TGTGCCAGCAGCCCGGACGGTAGCAATCAGCCCCAGCATTTT; CDR3: CASSPDGSNQPQHF
V: TRBV27; D: TRBD1; length: 16; J: TRBJ1-5; size: -; DNA: TGTGCCAGCAGTTTAACAGGGGCGTTTCGCAATCAGCCCCAGCATTTT; CDR3: CASSLTGAFRNQPQHF
V: TRBV2; D: TRBD2; length: 15; J: TRBJ2-1; size: -; DNA: TGTGCCAGCAGTTCAATAGCGGGAGGGGGAAATGAGCAGTTCTTC; CDR3: CASSSIAGGGNEQFF
V: TRBV9; D: -; length: 15; J: TRBJ2-3; size: -; DNA: TGTGCCAGCAGCGTAGCGGGAGCGAACACAGATACGCAGTATTTT; CDR3: CASSVAGANTDTQYF
V: TRBV2; D: TRBD2; length: 13; J: TRBJ2-7; size: -; DNA: TGTGCCAGCAGTGTAGCGGGAGGCTACGAGCAGTACTTC; CDR3: CASSVAGGYEQYF
V: TRBV18; D: -; length: 19; J: TRBJ1-1; size: -; DNA: TGTGCCAGCTCACCAATCGCCTCGGGGCTGGGGGGGCTGAACACTGAAGCTTTCTTT; CDR3: CASSPIASGLGGLNTEAFF
V: TRBV7-9; D: -; length: 15; J: TRBJ2-3; size: -; DNA: TGTGCCAGCAGCTCAGGACAGTTTGGCACAGATACGCAGTATTTT; CDR3: CASSSGQFGTDTQYF
V: TRBV5-6; D: TRBD1; length: 13; J: TRBJ1-1; size: many; DNA: TGTGCCAGCAGCTTAAAATGGGACAGGGGAGCTTTCTTT; CDR3: CASSLKWDRGAFF
V: TRBV6-5; D: TRBD1; length: 14; J: TRBJ2-2; size: -; DNA: TGTGCCAGCGCCGGACAGGGGGGGACCGGGGAGCTGTTTTTT; CDR3: CASAGQGGTGELFF
V: TRBV4-1; D: TRBD2; length: 17; J: TRBJ2-1; size: -; DNA: TGCGCCAGCAGCCAACCCCTGGGGACTACCTCCTACAATGAGCAGTTCTTC; CDR3: CASSQPLGTTSYNEQFF
V: TRBV2; D: -; length: 14; J: TRBJ2-2; size: -; DNA: TGTGCCAGCAACAACCAGAGAGGGGCCGGGGAGCTGTTTTTT; CDR3: CASNNQRGAGELFF
V: TRBV19; D: TRBD2; length: 14; J: TRBJ2-4; size: -; DNA: TGTGCCAGTAGAGCTGTGACTAGCGAAAACATTCAGTACTTC; CDR3: CASRAVTSENIQYF
V: TRBV19; D: -; length: 14; J: TRBJ1-4; size: once; DNA: TGTGCCAGTAAGGAAAGTCCTCTAAATGAAAAACTGTTTTTT; CDR3: CASKESPLNEKLFF
V: TRBV2; D: -; length: 15; J: TRBJ1-4; size: once; DNA: TGTGCCAGCAGTGAAGGGGGTCTGAATAATGAAAAACTGTTTTTT; CDR3: CASSEGGLNNEKLFF
V: TRBV4-1; D: -; length: 17; J: TRBJ1-5; size: -; DNA: TGCGCCAGCAGCCAAGGTTTTGGGGTCTATAGCAATCAGCCCCAGCATTTT; CDR3: CASSQGFGVYSNQPQHF
V: TRBV5-1; D: -; length: 14; J: TRBJ2-2; size: once; DNA: TGCGCCAGCAGCTTGGATGGTGCCACCGGGGAGCTGTTTTTT; CDR3: CASSLDGATGELFF